The 29 T cell receptor beta chains reported below all come from one sample, sequenced in a study of cytomegalovirus exposure and HLA in healthy donors. Primers for the PCR totalled 60 Vbeta and 13 Jbeta. Here immunoSEQ multiplex PCR was the method, and the copy in TCRdb shows in-frame clones only, minus some. Among 99,000 or so clones listed, approximately 80% were seen once. What was sequenced was PBMCs. These receptors came from a male donor in good health and CMV-seropositive.

The table lists this clone with a count of one. The chain links TRBV9 to TRBJ1-4; the match to TRBD1 covers 7 bases. With V trimmed by 4 bases and J by 5 bases, 5 bases remained unmatched. The germline V gene has CDR1 SGDLS and CDR2 YYNGEE. The CDR3 spans 14 residues. The CDR3: CASSPRQGNEKLFF. For the CDR3, the DNA is TGTGCCAGCAGCCCTCGACAGGGCAATGAAAAACTGTTTTTT.

The chain couples TRBV4-1 to TRBJ1-2; D is uncertain. The CDR3 sequence is 14 residues long. Germline CDR1 reads MGHRA; CDR2 reads YSYEKL. V was cut by 3 bases and J by 2 bases, with 10 bases left in between. CDR3 sequence reads: CASSQALGNYGYTF. Written as DNA, the CDR3 is TGCGCCAGCAGCCAGGCCCTAGGAAACTATGGCTACACCTTC.

The chain recombines TRBV9 with TRBJ2-2, with 14 bases identical to TRBD2. J gave up 2 bases and V 4 bases, and 7 bases lay outside the gene matches. There are 18 residues in the CDR3. From germline, CDR1 is SGDLS and CDR2 YYNGEE. CDR3 loop: CASSIGTSGGLNTGELFF. The CDR3 nucleotides read TGTGCCAGCAGCATTGGGACTAGCGGGGGCCTTAACACCGGGGAGCTGTTTTTT.

The V gene is TRBV5-8, the J gene TRBJ2-7; 14 bases match TRBD2. J lost 0 bases, V lost 5 bases, and 7 bases had no gene match. In germline, CDR1 is SGHTS, CDR2 YDEGEE. The CDR3 contains 17 residues. As DNA, the CDR3 is TGTGCCAGCAGTTCGGGACTAGCGGGGGCCAGCTCCTACGAGCAGTACTTC. It yields the protein CASSSGLAGASSYEQYF.

The rearrangement uses TRBV2 and TRBJ1-5; D is unresolved. Germline V gives CDR1 SNHLY, CDR2 FYNNEI. V shed 8 bases and J shed 3 bases, with 11 bases lying between them. This CDR3 has 13 amino acids. CDR3 region: CASGRGVNQPQHF. The CDR3, as DNA: TGTGCCAGCGGACGGGGAGTCAATCAGCCCCAGCATTTT.

This clone occurred a few times. The rearrangement links TRBV4-3 to TRBJ1-2, with 7 bases identical to TRBD1. V lost 1 base, J lost 3 bases, and 5 bases stayed unmatched. Germline V lookup: CDR1 LGHNA, CDR2 YSLEER. There are 15 residues in the CDR3. In nucleotides, the CDR3 is TGCGCCAGCAGCCAAGGGGGACAGATGGACTATGGCTACACCTTC. Its translation is CASSQGGQMDYGYTF.

The gene calls are TRBV18 and TRBJ2-7; 10 bases fit TRBD1. V trimming: 4 bases; J trimming: 6 bases; junction bases outside the gene matches: 3. CDR3 size: 13 residues. Germline CDR1 is KGHSH and CDR2 is LQKENI. The CDR3 DNA reads TGTGCCAGCTCACGGACAGGGGGAGGCGAGCAGTACTTC. This translates into CASSRTGGGEQYF.

The CDR3 bases are TGTGCCTGGAGTCGGGACTTTCAAGAGACCCAGTACTTC. Translated: CAWSRDFQETQYF. The chain carries TRBV30 and TRBJ2-5, with D perhaps matching TRBD2 (6 bases). CDR3 size: 13 residues. Germline V gives CDR1 GTSNPN, CDR2 SVGIG (reference sequence). V lost 2 bases and J lost 2, with 9 bases in between.

The genes are TRBV9 and TRBJ2-3; D not certain. V lost 4 bases to trimming and J lost 6 bases, with 6 bases between them. The length of the CDR3 is 11 residues. Germline CDR1 is SGDLS and CDR2 is YYNGEE. CDR3 bases: TGTGCCAGCAGCAACTGGGATACGCAGTATTTT. Protein product: CASSNWDTQYF. The full variable domain, its missing parts supplied by reference TRBV9 and TRBJ2-3, is DSGVTQTPKHLITATGQRVTLRCSPRSGDLSVYWYQQSLDQGLQFLIQYYNGEERAKGNILERFSAQQFPDLHSELNLSSLELGDSALYFCASSNWDTQYFGPGTRLTVL.

The V and J genes are TRBV30 and TRBJ1-5; D is possibly TRBD1 (5 bases). The CDR3 runs to 15 residues. CDR1 is GTSNPN, CDR2 SVGIG, per germline (reference sequence). V was clipped by 4 bases and J by 1 base, with 14 bases between them. The DNA of the CDR3 is TGTGCCTGGACCTCAAGCGGGGGAAGCAATCAGCCCCAGCATTTT. Protein: CAWTSSGGSNQPQHF.

This sequence joins TRBV29-1 and TRBJ1-4, with D perhaps matching TRBD1 (6 bases). V lost 6 bases and J 1 base, leaving 12 bases between the germline ends. CDR3 length: 14 amino acids. Germline V CDR1 and CDR2: SQVTM, ANQGSEA. CDR3 residues: CSVDTGKTNEKLFF. CDR3 sequence (DNA): TGCAGCGTGGACACAGGGAAAACTAATGAAAAACTGTTTTTT.

The V and J genes are TRBV9 and TRBJ2-7, with 7 positions matching TRBD2. CDR3 length equals 15 residues. Looked up from germline, CDR1 is SGDLS and CDR2 is YYNGEE. V shed 0 bases, J shed 2 bases, and the junction held 5 bases outside the gene matches. Here the CDR3 reads CASSVGLAETYEQYF. The CDR3, as DNA: TGTGCCAGCAGCGTAGGGCTAGCGGAAACCTACGAGCAGTACTTC.

The chain combines TRBV15 with TRBJ1-2; TRBD1 matches 11 bases. Per germline, CDR1 LNHNV and CDR2 YYDKDF (reference sequence). This CDR3 contains 15 residues. J gave up 4 bases and V 3 bases, and 4 bases lay outside the gene matches. In DNA, the CDR3 is TGTGCCACCAGCAGGGGACAGGGGGTGGGCTATGGCTACACCTTC. Translating it yields CATSRGQGVGYGYTF. The whole variable domain, remainder taken from reference TRBV15 and TRBJ1-2, is DAMVIQNPRYQVTQFGKPVTLSCSQTLNHNVMYWYQQKSSQAPKLLFHYYDKDFNNEADTPDNFQSRRPNTSFCFLDIRSPGLGDTAMYLCATSRGQGVGYGYTFGSGTRLTVV.

This rearrangement joins TRBV5-1 to TRBJ1-1, with 7 bases lining up with TRBD1. V trimming: 4 bases; J trimming: 5 bases; junction bases outside the gene matches: 2. Looked up from germline, CDR1 is SGHRS and CDR2 is YFSETQ. This CDR3 spans 12 amino acids. CDR3 protein: CASSMDRTEAFF. CDR3 DNA: TGCGCCAGCAGCATGGACAGGACTGAAGCTTTCTTT.

The V gene is TRBV30, the J gene TRBJ1-6; a possible D gene is TRBD1 (5 bases). Germline-derived CDR1 and CDR2 are GTSNPN and SVGIG (reference sequence). Trimming pared 5 bases from V and 9 bases from J, leaving 17 bases between. The CDR3 loop spans 14 amino acids. The DNA of the CDR3 is TGTGCCTGGGGCATATTAGGGGCGAGTTCACCCCTCCACTTT. Its protein is CAWGILGASSPLHF.

V is TRBV5-1 and J is TRBJ1-4; D is ambiguous. The germline V and J ends were trimmed by 0 bases and 7 bases, with 13 bases remaining between them. Germline V gene lookup returns CDR1 SGHRS and CDR2 YFSETQ. The CDR3 covers 15 residues. As DNA, the CDR3 is TGCGCCAGCAGCTTGGGGGCCGGACGGGGTGAAAAACTGTTTTTT. It specifies CASSLGAGRGEKLFF.

The chain couples TRBV5-6 to TRBJ2-1; 10 nucleotides match TRBD1. The germline V gene has CDR1 SGHDT and CDR2 YYEEEE. With V trimmed by 4 bases and J by 0 bases, 4 bases remained unmatched. This CDR3 is 16 amino acids long. The CDR3 nucleotides read TGTGCCAGCAGCGAGGACAGGGGGAGCTCCTACAATGAGCAGTTCTTC. Its translation: CASSEDRGSSYNEQFF. The full variable domain, its missing parts supplied by reference TRBV5-6 and TRBJ2-1, is DAGVTQSPTHLIKTRGQQVTLRCSPKSGHDTVSWYQQALGQGPQFIFQYYEEEERQRGNFPDRFSGHQFPNYSSELNVNALLLGDSALYLCASSEDRGSSYNEQFFGPGTRLTVL.

The chain employs TRBV9 and TRBJ1-1; D remains ambiguous. With 4 bases removed from V and 2 bases from J, the gap between germline ends came to 6 bases. CDR3 length equals 12 residues. Germline CDR1 SGDLS, CDR2 YYNGEE. DNA of the CDR3: TGTGCCAGCAGCAGGACTAACACTGAAGCTTTCTTT. It codes for CASSRTNTEAFF.

V and J are TRBV2 and TRBJ1-1; D gene unclear. Trimming removed 9 bases from V and 4 bases from J, with 18 bases in between. CDR3 length: 14 residues. Germline assignment: CDR1 SNHLY and CDR2 FYNNEI. This chain's CDR3 is CARSSDISGTEAFF. The CDR3 region has the DNA TGTGCCAGATCCTCCGACATCTCTGGCACTGAAGCTTTCTTT.

The rearrangement links TRBV7-9 to TRBJ2-1; 8 nucleotides align to TRBD2. The germline gives CDR1 SEHNR, CDR2 FQNEAQ (reference sequence). This CDR3 spans 16 amino acids. Trimming cost V 5 bases and J 0 bases; bases outside gene matches: 6. This CDR3 is CASSPPLAGSYNEQFF. CDR3 nucleotide sequence: TGTGCCAGCAGCCCCCCCCTAGCGGGCTCCTACAATGAGCAGTTCTTC. The full variable domain, rest sourced from reference TRBV7-9 and TRBJ2-1, is DTGVSQNPRHKITKRGQNVTFRCDPISEHNRLYWYRQTLGQGPEFLTYFQNEAQLEKSRLLSDRFSAERPKGSFSTLEIQRTEQGDSAMYLCASSPPLAGSYNEQFFGPGTRLTVL.

This clone has a handful of counts. V usage is TRBV30 and J usage is TRBJ2-7; a weak D match, TRBD2 (6 bases). Germline CDR1 GTSNPN, CDR2 SVGIG (reference sequence). CDR3 length equals 12 residues. Deletions cut 2 bases from V and 9 bases from J, with 14 bases between. The CDR3 DNA reads TGTGCCTGGAGTACCGGGACTCCCCCGCAGTACTTC. This encodes CAWSTGTPPQYF.

This chain uses TRBV2 with TRBJ1-6, with TRBD1 as a possible D gene (6 bases). Trimming removed 7 bases at V and 5 bases at J, with 12 bases between. The germline gives CDR1 SNHLY, CDR2 FYNNEI. This CDR3 spans 14 amino acids. CDR3 coding DNA: TGTGCCAGCACCCCCGACAGGAATAATTCACCCCTCCACTTT. It codes for CASTPDRNNSPLHF.

The V and J genes are TRBV10-2 and TRBJ2-5; D unresolved. CDR1 and CDR2 from the germline V gene are WSHSY and SAAADI. The length of the CDR3 is 13 residues. Trimming cost V 3 bases and J 2 bases, with 7 bases left between them. CDR3 residues: CASSDHNQETQYF. CDR3 in DNA: TGCGCCAGCAGTGACCACAATCAAGAGACCCAGTACTTC.

This sequence joins TRBV7-9 and TRBJ2-2; 9 nucleotides line up with TRBD2. This CDR3 contains 18 residues. The germline V gene has CDR1 SEHNR and CDR2 FQNEAQ (reference sequence). Trimming at V came to 5 bases and at J to 1 base, leaving 11 bases not matched to a gene. CDR3 coding DNA: TGTGCCAGCAGCCCTAGGCGAGCGGGGGGCGAGAACACCGGGGAGCTGTTTTTT. Protein: CASSPRRAGGENTGELFF.

The rearrangement links TRBV30 to TRBJ1-2, with TRBD1 matching 9 bases. The V segment lost 3 bases and the J segment 9 bases; nucleotides outside the gene matches: 8. Germline lookup yields CDR1 GTSNPN and CDR2 SVGIG (reference sequence). This CDR3 region has 13 residues. The CDR3 DNA reads TGTGCCTGGAGCGGGGGACAGGGCCTCAGCTACACCTTC. Protein: CAWSGGQGLSYTF.

The genes are TRBV6-5 and TRBJ1-1, with D possibly being TRBD1 (5 bases). The CDR3 extends over 15 amino acids. Germline V gene sequence: CDR1 MNHEY, CDR2 SVGAGI. V dropped 8 bases and J dropped 5 bases, with 21 bases sitting between them. The CDR3, as DNA: TGTGCCAGCGGACGAACCGATGGGGCAGGGACTGAAGCTTTCTTT. Its protein is CASGRTDGAGTEAFF.

This clone showed up just once. The chain recombines TRBV14 with TRBJ2-5, with no clear D. This CDR3 is 16 amino acids long. Germline loops: CDR1 SGHDN, CDR2 FVKESK. Trimming removed 1 base at V and 1 base at J, with 13 bases between. The chain's CDR3 is CASSQGVANFQETQYF. In DNA form, the CDR3 reads TGTGCCAGCAGCCAAGGAGTCGCCAACTTCCAAGAGACCCAGTACTTC. Based on the CDR3 plus reference TRBV14 and TRBJ2-5, the full variable domain is EAGVTQFPSHSVIEKGQTVTLRCDPISGHDNLYWYRRVMGKEIKFLLHFVKESKQDESGMPNNRFLAERTGGTYSTLKVQPAELEDSGVYFCASSQGVANFQETQYFGPGTRLLVL.

The chain joins TRBV5-4 to TRBJ1-6; 8 bases are a match to TRBD1. This CDR3 contains 16 residues. Germline CDR1 reads SGHNT; CDR2 reads YYREEE (reference sequence). V lost 0 bases, J lost 7 bases, and 6 bases stayed unmatched. Written as DNA, the CDR3 is TGTGCCAGCAGCTTGGCCGGTCGACAGGGGAATTCACCCCTCCACTTT. It codes for CASSLAGRQGNSPLHF.

The chain couples TRBV6-5 to TRBJ1-4; 9 positions match TRBD1. Germline values: CDR1 MNHEY, CDR2 SVGAGI. The CDR3 contains 16 residues. After removal of 0 bases from V and 7 bases from J, the junction contained 6 bases not matched to a gene. This CDR3 reads CASSYSIGTGFEKLFF. The CDR3 nucleotides read TGTGCCAGCAGTTACTCGATAGGGACAGGGTTTGAAAAACTGTTTTTT.